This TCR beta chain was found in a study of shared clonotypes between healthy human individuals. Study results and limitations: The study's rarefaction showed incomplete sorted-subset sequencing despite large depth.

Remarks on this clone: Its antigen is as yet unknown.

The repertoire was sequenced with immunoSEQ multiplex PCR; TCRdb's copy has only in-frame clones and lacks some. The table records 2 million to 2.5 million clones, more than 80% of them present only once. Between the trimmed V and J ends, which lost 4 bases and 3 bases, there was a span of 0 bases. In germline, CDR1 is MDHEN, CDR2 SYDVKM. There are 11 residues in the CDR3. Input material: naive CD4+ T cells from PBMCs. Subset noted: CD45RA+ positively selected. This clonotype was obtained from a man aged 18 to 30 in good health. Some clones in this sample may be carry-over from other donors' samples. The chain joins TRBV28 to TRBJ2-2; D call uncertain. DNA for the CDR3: TGTGCCAGCAGTTACACCGGGGAGCTGTTTTTT. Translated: CASSYTGELFF. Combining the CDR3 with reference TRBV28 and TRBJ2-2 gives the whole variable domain DVKVTQSSRYLVKRTGEKVFLECVQDMDHENMFWYRQDPGLGLRLIYFSYDVKMKEKGDIPEGYSVSREKKERFSLILESASTNQTSMYLCASSYTGELFFGEGSRLTVL.